The sequence of this T cell receptor (beta chain) was determined in a study of response to subunit inactivated influenza vaccine. Findings and caveats of the study: Few additional T cells are recruited per seasonal influenza vaccination, authors suggested.

This clonotype was recorded a few times. Its antigen is currently unknown. TCRdb re-analysed the RT-PCR reads in MiXCR, keeping a single row per CDR3 protein. The data hold hundreds of thousands of distinct CDR3 sequences, with approximately 14% observed a single time. The germline V and J ends were trimmed by 2 bases and 0 bases, with 7 bases remaining between them. The CDR3 spans 14 residues. CDR1 is MNHEY, CDR2 SVGEGT, per germline. The rearrangement uses TRBV6-2 or TRBV6-3 and TRBJ1-1; D uncertain. The TCR comes from a man aged 50-60 years who received an inactivated influenza vaccine. The specimen was PBMCs from blood, collected 11 to 12 days after vaccination. CDR3 DNA: TGTGCCAGCAGTTACAAATCGGTGAACACTGAAGCTTTCTTT. Translated: CASSYKSVNTEAFF.